Sequencing of this T cell receptor (beta chain) was carried out in a study of tumor-infiltrating lymphocytes in primary liver carcinoma. Study as a whole: Samples yielded about 3.65 to 8 million productive TCRbeta reads, similar across tissue types. Study outcomes and limitations: Relative to tumor region pairs, the tumor-adjacent and tumor-blood pairs showed overlap that was lower. No more than about 8-24% of top clones could be seen in all five tumor regions. Significantly greater top-250-clone fractions characterized tumors relative to blood (p = 0.039).

The length of the CDR3 is 16 residues. From germline, CDR1 is DFQATT and CDR2 SNEGSKA (reference sequence). Investigators took RNA and DNA out together from 20-30 mg of unsorted bulk tissue. TCR beta cDNA was made from 500 ng total RNA with a constant-region primer. Libraries covering TCR beta were generated through three nested multiplex PCR rounds (using a slightly modified ARM-PCR). PCR rounds one and two used TRBV1-TRBV30 forward primers with a C-beta reverse primer for around 11 cycles each. TCRdb used MiXCR to reprocess the multiplex PCR reads, holding one entry per CDR3 protein. The top ten hold roughly two fifths of the sample, which has tens of thousands of distinct CDR3 sequences, roughly three quarters seen once. With respect to this clonotype: What it recognizes is unknown. The conserved closing phenylalanine or tryptophan is absent in this CDR3, likely reflecting a read error.

The TCR comes from a middle-aged man with primary liver carcinoma and hepatitis B virus infection. Sequences were obtained from liver tumor tissue from sampling region 1. Subset meaning: tumor region T1, superior pole. V is TRBV20-1 and J is TRBJ2-1; 14 bases line up with TRBD2. CDR3 in amino acids: CSAGTSGSLGYNEQFL. CDR3 coding DNA: TGCAGCGCGGGGACTAGCGGGAGCCTTGGGTACAATGAGCAGTTCCTC.